A single sample gave rise to the 27 T cell receptor beta chains below, sequenced in a study of blood T cell repertoires in COVID-19. Sequencing was performed with immunoSEQ multiplex PCR; in TCRdb, only in-frame clones are kept and a portion is missing. Among some 310,000 clones listed, about nine tenths were seen once. Material: peripheral blood. These receptors came from a woman in her twenties or thirties with COVID-19, enrolled during active disease.

The chain couples TRBV3-1 (or the pseudogene TRBV3-2) to TRBJ1-1; D gene unclear. The germline CDR1 and CDR2 sequences are LGHDT and YNNKEL (reference sequence). Trimming took off 3 bases at V and 3 bases at J, with 5 bases between the two ends. The CDR3 has 12 amino acids. The CDR3 sequence is CASSQRDTEAFF. CDR3 in DNA: TGTGCCAGCAGCCAGAGGGACACTGAAGCTTTCTTT.

The chain has TRBV18 and TRBJ2-5; 9 nucleotides agree with TRBD2. The CDR3 has 15 amino acids. Germline CDR1 reads KGHSH; CDR2 reads LQKENI. Trimming cost V 3 bases and J 4 bases; bases outside gene matches: 6. CDR3 sequence: CASSPLSGSAETQYF. The CDR3 DNA sequence: TGTGCCAGCTCACCGCTTAGCGGGAGTGCAGAGACCCAGTACTTC. The full variable domain, with the rest looked up from reference TRBV18 and TRBJ2-5, is NAGVMQNPRHLVRRRGQEARLRCSPMKGHSHVYWYRQLPEEGLKFMVYLQKENIIDESGMPKERFSAEFPKEGPSILRIQQVVRGDSAAYFCASSPLSGSAETQYFGPGTRLLVL.

This chain links TRBV3-1 (or the pseudogene TRBV3-2) with TRBJ2-2, with 8 bases matching TRBD1. V shed 2 bases, J shed 2 bases, and the junction held 4 bases outside the gene matches. The CDR3 consists of 16 residues. In germline, CDR1 is LGHDT, CDR2 YNNKEL (reference sequence). CDR3 loop: CASSQQGASNTGELFF. CDR3 sequence (DNA): TGTGCCAGCAGCCAACAGGGGGCGAGTAACACCGGGGAGCTGTTTTTT.

V and J are TRBV28 and TRBJ1-2; TRBD1 matches 8 bases. The CDR3 is 14 amino acids. Trimming at V came to 4 bases and at J to 4 bases, leaving 5 bases not matched to a gene. Looked up from germline, CDR1 is MDHEN and CDR2 is SYDVKM. The CDR3 here is CASSSRGRGYGYTF. DNA for the CDR3: TGTGCCAGCAGTTCCAGGGGGCGAGGCTATGGCTACACCTTC.

V gene TRBV20-1 combines with J gene TRBJ2-7; D is uncertain. The V gene lost 3 bases and the J gene lost 2 bases, with 17 bases spanning the gap. The germline gives CDR1 DFQATT, CDR2 SNEGSKA (reference sequence). This CDR3 contains 15 residues. The CDR3 nucleotides are TGCAGTGCTAGTCTAATGGCGGTTCTAACCTACGAGCAGTACTTC. The encoded protein is CSASLMAVLTYEQYF.

This chain joins TRBV28 and TRBJ2-3; 9 nucleotides line up with TRBD2. This CDR3 region has 13 residues. J lost 4 bases, V lost 11 bases, and 7 bases had no gene match. From germline, CDR1 is MDHEN and CDR2 SYDVKM. DNA of the CDR3: TGTGCCCTGAGGCGGGAGGGTGCAGATACGCAGTATTTT. Translated, it gives CALRREGADTQYF.

The CDR3 reads CASSVGQAYGYTF. In DNA, the CDR3 is TGTGCCAGCAGCGTAGGACAGGCCTATGGCTACACCTTC. This chain connects TRBV9 to TRBJ1-2; a possible D gene is TRBD1 (6 bases). Trimming removed 0 bases from V and 4 bases from J, with 7 bases in between. CDR1 SGDLS and CDR2 YYNGEE come from the germline V gene. The length of the CDR3 is 13 residues.

The genes are TRBV5-1 and TRBJ2-5, with D maybe TRBD1 (6 bases). The V gene lost 2 bases and the J gene lost 3 bases, with 11 bases spanning the gap. The germline CDR1 and CDR2 sequences are SGHRS and YFSETQ. This CDR3 has 14 amino acids. CDR3 sequence (DNA): TGCGCCAGCAGCTTTCAGGGGTTCGAAGAGACCCAGTACTTC. Residues: CASSFQGFEETQYF.

The chain links TRBV28 to TRBJ1-5; 8 nucleotides align to TRBD1. Looked up from germline, CDR1 is MDHEN and CDR2 is SYDVKM. The CDR3 sequence is 15 residues long. Trimming took 3 bases from V and 3 from J; bases not matched to a gene: 4. CDR3 loop: CASSFVDRDNQPQHF. CDR3 DNA sequence: TGTGCCAGCAGTTTCGTGGACAGGGACAATCAGCCCCAGCATTTT.

V is TRBV12-3 or TRBV12-4 and J is TRBJ1-2, with D uncertain. V lost 5 bases to trimming and J lost 3 bases, with 10 bases between them. The CDR3 is made up of 13 amino acids. The CDR3 DNA follows: TGTGCCAGCAGTCCGCAGGAACACTATGGCTACACCTTC. Its translation is CASSPQEHYGYTF.

The chain combines TRBV7-8 with TRBJ2-1; D gene unclear. CDR1 SGHVS and CDR2 FQNEAQ come from the germline V gene. The CDR3 loop spans 16 amino acids. V lost 4 bases and J 7 bases, leaving 20 bases between the germline ends. Written as DNA, the CDR3 is TGTGCCAGCAGCTCCCTAACCGCCCCCGGGTTAAATGAGCAGTTCTTC. Encoded protein: CASSSLTAPGLNEQFF.

The chain has TRBV5-1 and TRBJ1-4; no definite D call. With 0 bases removed from V and 6 bases from J, the gap between germline ends came to 18 bases. The CDR3 spans 17 residues. The V gene's germline CDR1 is SGHRS and CDR2 YFSETQ. CDR3 residues: CASSLGLRGLKDEKLFF. The CDR3 nucleotides read TGCGCCAGCAGCTTGGGCTTACGGGGTTTGAAGGATGAAAAACTGTTTTTT.

The CDR3 here is CASSEDRRTEAFF. The DNA for the CDR3 is TGTGCCAGCAGTGAAGACAGAAGAACTGAAGCTTTCTTT. V usage is TRBV6-1 and J usage is TRBJ1-1, with unresolved D. V lost 1 base and J 5 bases, leaving 8 bases between the germline ends. Germline loops: CDR1 MNHNS, CDR2 SASEGT. The CDR3 consists of 13 residues.

This clone appeared a single time. Here the CDR3 reads CASSTTGVGSPLHF. The CDR3 nucleotides read TGTGCCAGTAGTACGACAGGGGTAGGTTCACCCCTCCACTTT. The chain uses TRBV19 and TRBJ1-6; 8 nucleotides match TRBD1. The CDR3 has 14 amino acids. The germline gives CDR1 LNHDA, CDR2 SQIVND (reference sequence). Trimming cost V 4 bases and J 9 bases; bases outside gene matches: 5.

V and J are TRBV5-6 and TRBJ2-5; TRBD1 agrees at 9 bases. Germline CDR1 and CDR2: SGHDT and YYEEEE. The CDR3 sequence is 15 residues long. Trimming at V came to 4 bases and at J to 3 bases, leaving 7 bases not matched to a gene. The CDR3 protein is CASSTRDRVEETQYF. CDR3 DNA: TGTGCCAGCAGCACGCGGGACAGGGTGGAAGAGACCCAGTACTTC. Looking up the rest from reference TRBV5-6 and TRBJ2-5 gives the full variable domain: DAGVTQSPTHLIKTRGQQVTLRCSPKSGHDTVSWYQQALGQGPQFIFQYYEEEERQRGNFPDRFSGHQFPNYSSELNVNALLLGDSALYLCASSTRDRVEETQYFGPGTRLLVL.

The J gene is TRBJ2-7, the V gene TRBV2, with 8 bases fitting TRBD2. Germline CDR1 reads SNHLY; CDR2 reads FYNNEI. The V and J ends lost 4 bases and 1 base, in that order; junction bases with no gene match: 6. The CDR3 contains 15 residues. The CDR3 loop is CASSAGGGWSYEQYF. CDR3 nucleotide sequence: TGTGCCAGCAGTGCGGGGGGGGGTTGGTCCTACGAGCAGTACTTC.

This chain joins TRBV5-1 and TRBJ1-5, with TRBD1 matching over 7 bases. The CDR3 consists of 14 residues. V lost 4 bases to trimming and J lost 3 bases; unmatched junction nucleotides: 4. CDR1 is SGHRS and CDR2 is YFSETQ in the germline V gene. Written as DNA, the CDR3 is TGCGCCAGCAGCCCTGGACAGGTCAATCAGCCCCAGCATTTT. Its protein is CASSPGQVNQPQHF. Complete variable domain (other parts from reference TRBV5-1 and TRBJ1-5): KAGVTQTPRYLIKTRGQQVTLSCSPISGHRSVSWYQQTPGQGLQFLFEYFSETQRNKGNFPGRFSGRQFSNSRSEMNVSTLELGDSALYLCASSPGQVNQPQHFGDGTRLSIL.

The V call is TRBV6-5, the J call TRBJ1-3; D is undetermined. Germline V gene sequence: CDR1 MNHEY, CDR2 SVGAGI. This CDR3 has 13 amino acids. The ends were cut back, 8 bases at V and 4 bases at J, with 12 bases in the middle. The CDR3 here is CASRTGGGNTIYF. CDR3 nucleotide sequence: TGTGCCAGCCGGACCGGAGGAGGAAACACCATATATTTT.

This clone was seen a single time. DNA for the CDR3: TGTGCCAGCAGCTTAGGGACGGCAGGGAACTATGGCTACACCTTC. It yields the protein CASSLGTAGNYGYTF. The chain is built from TRBV7-2 and TRBJ1-2; D is perhaps TRBD1 (5 bases). The CDR3 consists of 15 residues. The V and J ends lost 1 base and 2 bases respectively, with 11 bases between them. Germline values: CDR1 SGHTA, CDR2 FQGNSA. The complete variable domain, with remaining parts taken from reference TRBV7-2 and TRBJ1-2, reads GAGVSQSPSNKVTEKGKDVELRCDPISGHTALYWYRQSLGQGLEFLIYFQGNSAPDKSGLPSDRFSAERTGGSVSTLTIQRTQQEDSAVYLCASSLGTAGNYGYTFGSGTRLTVV.

This clone was counted once. The rearrangement links TRBV5-4 to TRBJ2-3, with a tentative D call TRBD2 (5 bases). This CDR3 comprises 13 residues. CDR1 and CDR2 from the germline V gene are SGHNT and YYREEE (reference sequence). The V gene lost 5 bases and the J gene lost 5 bases, with 12 bases spanning the gap. CDR3 in amino acids: CASSPGLLDTQYF. The CDR3 DNA sequence: TGTGCCAGCAGTCCCGGACTCCTAGATACGCAGTATTTT. Filled out from reference TRBV5-4 and TRBJ2-3, the complete variable domain reads ETGVTQSPTHLIKTRGQQVTLRCSSQSGHNTVSWYQQALGQGPQFIFQYYREEENGRGNFPPRFSGLQFPNYSSELNVNALELDDSALYLCASSPGLLDTQYFGPGTRLTVL.

Points on this clone: The identical CDR3 is also encoded by other nucleotide sequences in the sample. The chain uses TRBV27 and TRBJ2-7; 8 nucleotides match TRBD1. Germline CDR1 and CDR2: MNHEY and SMNVEV (reference sequence). Trimming removed 5 bases from V and 3 bases from J; junction bases left unmatched: 3. The CDR3 runs to 13 residues. CDR3 region: CASSPGTGYEQYF. The CDR3 coding sequence is TGTGCCAGCAGTCCCGGGACAGGCTACGAGCAGTACTTC.

The rearrangement uses TRBV7-2 and TRBJ1-3; the D is unclear. Between the trimmed V and J ends, which lost 2 bases and 9 bases, there was a span of 14 bases. CDR3 length equals 14 residues. Per germline, CDR1 SGHTA and CDR2 FQGNSA. The CDR3 coding sequence is TGTGCCAGCAGCTTAAGGAGCCCGGTGGGCACCATATATTTT. Its translation is CASSLRSPVGTIYF.

V is TRBV14 and J is TRBJ1-1, with a possible D match to TRBD1 (6 bases). CDR1 is SGHDN and CDR2 is FVKESK in the germline V gene. This CDR3 comprises 13 residues. V gave up 3 bases and J gave up 7 bases, with 12 bases separating them. The CDR3 region has the DNA TGTGCCAGCAGCCAGGGGGCCCAGGTTGAAGCTTTCTTT. Amino acids: CASSQGAQVEAFF. Combining the CDR3 with reference TRBV14 and TRBJ1-1 gives the whole variable domain EAGVTQFPSHSVIEKGQTVTLRCDPISGHDNLYWYRRVMGKEIKFLLHFVKESKQDESGMPNNRFLAERTGGTYSTLKVQPAELEDSGVYFCASSQGAQVEAFFGQGTRLTVV.

V gene TRBV5-1 combines with J gene TRBJ2-7; 7 bases are a match to TRBD1. The V gene's germline CDR1 is SGHRS and CDR2 YFSETQ. CDR3 size: 14 residues. J lost 3 bases, V lost 3 bases, and 6 bases had no gene match. The CDR3 nucleotides are TGCGCCAGCAGCTGGGGACAGTTAGGCTACGAGCAGTACTTC. Translated: CASSWGQLGYEQYF.

V is TRBV9 and J is TRBJ2-1; TRBD2 agrees at 7 bases. V was pared by 0 bases and J by 0 bases, with 6 bases of the junction left unmatched. CDR3 size: 17 residues. Germline CDR1 SGDLS, CDR2 YYNGEE. The CDR3 region is CASSVGLAGSSYNEQFF. The CDR3 nucleotides are TGTGCCAGCAGCGTAGGGTTAGCGGGTAGCTCCTACAATGAGCAGTTCTTC.

V usage is TRBV7-9 and J usage is TRBJ2-3; 12 bases are a match to TRBD2. The V segment lost 2 bases and the J segment 2 bases; nucleotides outside the gene matches: 5. The germline gives CDR1 SEHNR, CDR2 FQNEAQ (reference sequence). This CDR3 spans 17 amino acids. CDR3 protein: CASSLPLAGGYTDTQYF. CDR3 nucleotides: TGTGCCAGCAGCTTACCCCTAGCGGGAGGGTACACAGATACGCAGTATTTT.

The V and J genes are TRBV28 and TRBJ1-3; D is perhaps TRBD1 (5 bases). Germline V gene lookup returns CDR1 MDHEN and CDR2 SYDVKM. Deletions cut 3 bases from V and 1 base from J, with 13 bases between. The CDR3 totals 16 residues. DNA for the CDR3: TGTGCCAGCAGTTTTAGGGGTTTAGGATCTGGAAACACCATATATTTT. It yields the protein CASSFRGLGSGNTIYF.